This T cell receptor (beta chain) was identified during a study of T cells in Graves' hyperthyroidism and ophthalmopathy. Graves' hyperthyroidism without ophthalmopathy progression within 18 months was termed stable. Points from the study as a whole: Most clonotypes expanded in thyroid above 0.001 were likewise present in blood.

Amplification yielded TCR beta CDR3 regions, with RNA transcripts as the source. TCR CDR3 regions were first amplified by RT-PCR with HTBI primers. TCRdb analysed the multiplex PCR reads with MiXCR anew, one entry per CDR3 protein. Of about 290,000 distinct CDR3 sequences listed, approximately 15% are singletons. This clonotype was seen a handful of times. What it binds is unknown. The specimen sequenced was blood. The origin of this receptor is a man aged 25-45 years with Graves' hyperthyroidism.

The CDR3 loop is CASSSRYNEQFF. The CDR3 nucleotides read TGTGCCAGCAGTTCAAGATACAATGAGCAGTTCTTC. The chain carries TRBV12-3 or TRBV12-4 and TRBJ2-1; the D is unclear. This CDR3 spans 12 amino acids. The V and J ends lost 4 bases and 4 bases respectively, with 5 bases between them.